These T cell receptor beta chains were read from a single sample in a study of CD8+ T cells in alopecia areata. Using immunoSEQ multiplex PCR, the repertoire was profiled, and TCRdb retains in-frame clones only, with some absent. The table lists approximately 280,000 clones, 55% to 70% of them singletons. The source material was CD4+ T cells sorted from blood, sampled at week 24, from a patient treated with tofacitinib. All receptors come from a human donor with alopecia areata. The CDR3 runs from the conserved cysteine through the conserved F or W. Each record gives: V gene, D gene, CDR3 length, J gene, clone size, CDR3 protein, CDR3 DNA. D genes are given only for firm matches. For some rows the clone size is stated as once, few or many, or as a class when expanded; others skip it.

V: TRBV19
D: NA
length: 12
J: TRBJ2-5
size: NA
CDR3: CASRGDQETQYF
DNA: TGTGCCAGTAGGGGCGACCAAGAGACCCAGTACTTC

V: TRBV30
D: TRBD1
length: 14
J: TRBJ1-1
size: few
CDR3: CAWSVLKSAGGTFF
DNA: TGTGCCTGGAGTGTACTAAAGTCGGCAGGGGGAACTTTCTTT

V: TRBV29-1
D: NA
length: 13
J: TRBJ2-5
size: NA
CDR3: CSVEGRGGETQYF
DNA: TGCAGCGTTGAAGGGCGGGGAGGAGAGACCCAGTACTTC

V: TRBV20-1
D: NA
length: 11
J: TRBJ2-3
size: NA
CDR3: CSASPLDTQYF
DNA: TGCAGTGCTAGTCCCCTTGATACGCAGTATTTT

V: TRBV10-3
D: TRBD2
length: 15
J: TRBJ2-3
size: NA
CDR3: CAISSSGGVTDTQYF
DNA: TGTGCCATCTCGTCTAGCGGGGGGGTCACAGATACGCAGTATTTT

V: TRBV5-1
D: NA
length: 11
J: TRBJ1-1
size: NA
CDR3: CASSLGGEAFF
DNA: TGCGCCAGCAGCTTGGGAGGTGAAGCTTTCTTT

V: TRBV30
D: NA
length: 12
J: TRBJ1-4
size: NA
CDR3: CAWSVRDEKLFF
DNA: TGTGCCTGGAGTGTCAGAGATGAAAAACTGTTTTTT

V: TRBV19
D: NA
length: 15
J: TRBJ1-2
size: NA
CDR3: CASTPGDIRSYGYTF
DNA: TGTGCCAGTACCCCCGGGGACATACGATCCTATGGCTACACCTTC

V: TRBV4-2
D: NA
length: 15
J: TRBJ2-5
size: once
CDR3: CASSQGHRGQETQYF
DNA: TGTGCCAGCAGCCAAGGTCACCGGGGCCAAGAGACCCAGTACTTC

V: TRBV7-3
D: TRBD1
length: 15
J: TRBJ1-6
size: few
CDR3: CASSLTGTGNSPLHF
DNA: TGTGCCAGCAGCTTAACCGGGACAGGGAATTCACCCCTCCACTTT

V: TRBV30
D: NA
length: 14
J: TRBJ2-1
size: NA
CDR3: CAWREGNSYNEQFF
DNA: TGTGCCTGGAGAGAGGGAAACTCCTACAATGAGCAGTTCTTC

V: TRBV29-1
D: NA
length: 12
J: TRBJ2-1
size: few
CDR3: CSVDRGQNEQFF
DNA: TGCAGCGTTGACAGGGGCCAGAATGAGCAGTTCTTC